Listed below are T cell receptor beta chains from one sample, sequenced in a study of shared clonotypes between healthy human individuals. Here immunoSEQ multiplex PCR was the method, and the copy in TCRdb shows in-frame clones only, minus some. The sample has more than 1 million clones, approximately 78% seen once; the top ten hold 0.4% to 0.55%. Input material: memory CD4+ T cells from PBMCs. The receptors come from a man in his late teens or twenties in good health. Some clones in this sample may be carry-over from other donors' samples. Each CDR3 is given with its conserved first and last residue. Fields, in order: D gene, V gene, clone size, CDR3 protein. D genes are given only for firm matches. Part of the rows lack a size; the others show once, few, many or a class for expanded clones.

d_call: .; v_call: TRBV2; clone_size: .; cdr3_aa: CASSYRVLNSPLHF
d_call: .; v_call: TRBV27; clone_size: .; cdr3_aa: CASSFEQADRSSYNEQFF
d_call: .; v_call: TRBV9; clone_size: .; cdr3_aa: CASSVGHRPTDTQYF
d_call: .; v_call: TRBV30; clone_size: few; cdr3_aa: CAWSPDRNQPQHF
d_call: .; v_call: TRBV11-2; clone_size: .; cdr3_aa: CASSLEANTDTQYF
d_call: .; v_call: TRBV19; clone_size: .; cdr3_aa: CASSTGAYGNTIYF
d_call: .; v_call: TRBV5-1; clone_size: .; cdr3_aa: CASSLASSANTGELFF
d_call: .; v_call: TRBV11-2; clone_size: .; cdr3_aa: CASSPQAVGNQPQHF
d_call: TRBD2; v_call: TRBV5-1; clone_size: .; cdr3_aa: CASSSGLAGEEEQFF
d_call: TRBD2; v_call: TRBV10-3; clone_size: .; cdr3_aa: CAISYGTRSTDTQYF
d_call: .; v_call: TRBV29-1; clone_size: .; cdr3_aa: CVGGTGELFF
d_call: .; v_call: TRBV28; clone_size: .; cdr3_aa: CASSLGVGVYYGGYTF
d_call: TRBD1; v_call: TRBV4-2; clone_size: .; cdr3_aa: CASSQGAWGQGYGYTF
d_call: .; v_call: TRBV28; clone_size: .; cdr3_aa: CASRVSVGEQFF
d_call: .; v_call: TRBV7-2; clone_size: once; cdr3_aa: CASSSNRGGLGYGYTF